The 4 T cell receptor beta chains below come from one sample, sequenced in a study of blood T cell repertoires in COVID-19. Only in-frame clones appear in the TCRdb table, and some are missing; sequencing was by immunoSEQ multiplex PCR. Of fewer than 120,000 clones listed, 72% are singletons. The sequencing input was peripheral blood. All receptors come from a woman aged 60-70 years with acute or convalescent COVID-19.

The rearrangement joins TRBV6-5 to TRBJ1-6, with a tentative D call TRBD1 (5 bases). This CDR3 is 13 amino acids long. Trimming cost V 7 bases and J 7 bases, with 11 bases left between them. Germline V gives CDR1 MNHEY, CDR2 SVGAGI. The CDR3 loop reads CASTQAINSPLHF. CDR3 nucleotides: TGTGCCAGCACACAGGCCATAAATTCACCCCTCCACTTT.

The chain uses TRBV6-4 and TRBJ2-2; 7 bases align to TRBD1. V shed 6 bases and J 5 bases; nucleotides not matched to a gene: 12. The CDR3 runs 16 residues. Germline V gene lookup returns CDR1 MRHNA and CDR2 SNTAGT. CDR3 in amino acids: CASSREGARGTGELFF. CDR3 bases: TGTGCCAGCAGCCGTGAGGGGGCAAGAGGAACCGGGGAGCTGTTTTTT.

The chain links TRBV11-3 to TRBJ2-1; 9 nucleotides line up with TRBD1. J was trimmed by 3 bases and V by 8 bases; bases with no gene match: 8. The CDR3 covers 15 residues. The germline V gene has CDR1 SGHNT and CDR2 YENEEA. The CDR3 sequence is CASASGQGGYNEQFF. For the CDR3, the DNA is TGTGCCAGCGCTTCGGGACAGGGTGGCTACAATGAGCAGTTCTTC.

A single count supports this clone. The chain carries TRBV11-1 and TRBJ2-5, with D tentatively TRBD1 (5 bases). The CDR3 is made up of 14 amino acids. V was clipped by 2 bases and J by 5 bases, with 12 bases between them. Germline V gives CDR1 SGHAT, CDR2 FQDESV (reference sequence). The chain's CDR3 is CASSLLGALETQYF. DNA for the CDR3: TGTGCCAGCAGCTTACTAGGGGCCCTTGAGACCCAGTACTTC.